This passage covers 21 T cell receptor beta chains from one sample sequenced in a study of shared clonotypes between healthy human individuals. Naive CD8 cells, CD45RO-negative and positively selected for CCR7, excluded terminally differentiated effector memory CD45RA+ cells. Here immunoSEQ multiplex PCR was the method, and the copy in TCRdb shows in-frame clones only, minus some. The sample yields some 580,000 clones, roughly 98% seen once. The sequenced sample was naive CD8+ T cells sorted from blood. These TCRs come from a man aged 25 to 40 in good health.

This clone was picked up one time. This chain uses TRBV12-5 with TRBJ2-3; no reliable D call. The CDR3 contains 12 residues. Trimming removed 1 base at V and 10 bases at J, with 9 bases between. Germline V gives CDR1 LGHNT, CDR2 FRNRAP. CDR3 nucleotides: TGTGCTAGTGGTTTGGACAGTTCGGCGCAGTATTTT. Protein product: CASGLDSSAQYF. The full variable domain, completed using reference TRBV12-5 and TRBJ2-3, is DARVTQTPRHKVTEMGQEVTMRCQPILGHNTVFWYRQTMMQGLELLAYFRNRAPLDDSGMPKDRFSAEMPDATLATLKIQPSEPRDSAVYFCASGLDSSAQYFGPGTRLTVL.

The V and J genes are TRBV7-6 and TRBJ2-7, with TRBD2 matching over 7 bases. The germline V gene encodes CDR1 SGHVS and CDR2 FNYEAQ. V was pared by 5 bases and J by 4 bases, with 11 bases of the junction left unmatched. The CDR3 spans 15 residues. The CDR3 coding sequence is TGTGCCAGCAGCGCATCCGCGGGAGTCGGTTACGAGCAGTACTTC. This codes for CASSASAGVGYEQYF.

The CDR3 loop reads CSVEERGIHEQYF. As DNA, the CDR3 is TGCAGCGTTGAAGAGAGGGGGATCCACGAGCAGTACTTC. The rearrangement uses TRBV29-1 and TRBJ2-7; D is perhaps TRBD1 (6 bases). The CDR3 is 13 residues long. The germline V and J ends were trimmed by 0 bases and 5 bases, with 11 bases remaining between them. Germline CDR1 SQVTM, CDR2 ANQGSEA.

This clone was detected a few times. The genes are TRBV7-8 and TRBJ2-1, with 13 nucleotides matching TRBD2. CDR1 is SGHVS, CDR2 FQNEAQ, per germline. The ends lost 5 bases at V and 10 bases at J; junction bases unmatched: 11. The CDR3 runs 16 residues. The CDR3 region is CASSVPLGLAGYEQFF. In DNA, the CDR3 is TGTGCCAGCAGCGTCCCCCTGGGACTAGCGGGATACGAGCAGTTCTTC.

V and J are TRBV15 and TRBJ2-1, with D possibly called TRBD1 or TRBD2 (5 bases each). Looked up from germline, CDR1 is LNHNV and CDR2 is YYDKDF (reference sequence). V lost 0 bases and J lost 3, with 9 bases in between. The CDR3 extends over 15 amino acids. The chain's CDR3 is CATSRERGVYNEQFF. The CDR3, as DNA: TGTGCCACCAGCAGAGAGCGAGGGGTCTACAATGAGCAGTTCTTC.

CDR3 in DNA: TGTGCCAGCAGCGCCCACAGGGGGGAGGCTGAAGCTTTCTTT. Protein product: CASSAHRGEAEAFF. This rearrangement joins TRBV9 to TRBJ1-1; TRBD1 matches 8 bases. The germline V gene has CDR1 SGDLS and CDR2 YYNGEE. The CDR3 is made up of 14 amino acids. The V and J ends lost 3 bases and 6 bases, in that order; junction bases with no gene match: 7.

This chain joins TRBV4-2 and TRBJ1-1; 7 bases align to TRBD1. J lost 6 bases, V lost 1 base, and 8 bases had no gene match. The CDR3 extends over 15 amino acids. Germline V lookup: CDR1 LGHNA, CDR2 YNFKEQ. In nucleotides, the CDR3 is TGTGCCAGCAGCCAAGCTCGGACAGGCGGCGCTGAAGCTTTCTTT. Amino acids: CASSQARTGGAEAFF.

V gene TRBV27 combines with J gene TRBJ2-7; TRBD2 is a possible D gene (6 bases). The germline V gene encodes CDR1 MNHEY and CDR2 SMNVEV (reference sequence). CDR3 length: 13 amino acids. Trimming removed 3 bases at V and 7 bases at J, with 13 bases between. CDR3 loop: CASSFGRAGEQYF. In DNA form, the CDR3 reads TGTGCCAGCAGTTTTGGCAGGGCGGGAGAGCAGTACTTC.

In this sample, this clone turned up once. The chain is built from TRBV27 and TRBJ1-3; no definite D call. CDR3 length: 15 residues. Trimming removed 2 bases at V and 4 bases at J, with 12 bases between. The germline CDR1 and CDR2 sequences are MNHEY and SMNVEV (reference sequence). The CDR3 spells CASSLTFRLGNTIYF. CDR3 nucleotides: TGTGCCAGCAGTTTAACCTTCAGATTGGGAAACACCATATATTTT.

The chain has TRBV29-1 and TRBJ1-1; D is undetermined. Trimming shortened V by 3 bases and J by 8 bases, and 13 bases separated the two germline ends. The V gene's germline CDR1 is SQVTM and CDR2 ANQGSEA. This CDR3 comprises 12 residues. The CDR3 nucleotides are TGCAGCGTTGAGGGAGGCCCGATCGAAGCTTTCTTT. Amino acids: CSVEGGPIEAFF.

In nucleotides, the CDR3 is TGTGCCAGCAGCTTAGTAACGAATGAAAAACTGTTTTTT. It specifies CASSLVTNEKLFF. V usage is TRBV7-9 and J usage is TRBJ1-4; D is uncertain. The CDR3 consists of 13 residues. Germline V lookup: CDR1 SEHNR, CDR2 FQNEAQ (reference sequence). Trimming took 1 base from V and 5 from J, leaving 5 bases between them.

With regard to this clone: The sample carries other DNA sequences with the same CDR3. The chain recombines TRBV19 with TRBJ2-1; unclear D gene. Germline V gene sequence: CDR1 LNHDA, CDR2 SQIVND (reference sequence). The V end was cut by 3 bases, the J end by 4 bases, with 4 bases between. The CDR3 has 12 residues. The CDR3 DNA sequence: TGTGCCAGTAGTATTAGGTACAATGAGCAGTTCTTC. It codes for CASSIRYNEQFF.

The chain uses TRBV27 and TRBJ2-2; TRBD2 matches 7 bases. V dropped 5 bases and J dropped 4; count of bases not matched to a gene: 7. CDR1 MNHEY and CDR2 SMNVEV come from the germline V gene (reference sequence). This CDR3 has 15 residues. The CDR3 bases are TGTGCCAGCAGTACTAGCGCAACTGGCACCGGGGAGCTGTTTTTT. Protein product: CASSTSATGTGELFF.

This clone was counted a few times. V usage is TRBV27 and J usage is TRBJ2-1; tentatively, D is TRBD2 (5 bases). This CDR3 contains 12 residues. The germline V and J ends were trimmed by 9 bases and 7 bases, with 13 bases remaining between them. Germline CDR1 MNHEY, CDR2 SMNVEV (reference sequence). In DNA, the CDR3 is TGTGCCAGTCGGACTGACCCTAATGAGCAGTTCTTC. Protein: CASRTDPNEQFF.

The rearrangement uses TRBV10-2 and TRBJ2-1, with 9 bases identical to TRBD2. The CDR3 covers 15 residues. V dropped 8 bases and J dropped 8; count of bases not matched to a gene: 13. From germline, CDR1 is WSHSY and CDR2 SAAADI. The CDR3 region has the DNA TGCGCCAGCGAGGGGAGCGGGAGGCGTCGGGATGAGCAGTTCTTC. This sequence encodes CASEGSGRRRDEQFF.

The rearrangement joins TRBV2 to TRBJ1-5; unclear D gene. Germline CDR1 is SNHLY and CDR2 is FYNNEI. CDR3 size: 14 residues. The V end lost 1 base, the J end lost 3 bases, and 7 bases lay between the germline ends. CDR3 nucleotides: TGTGCCAGCAGTGAAGGGGCGTACAATCAGCCCCAGCATTTT. Encoded protein: CASSEGAYNQPQHF. The full variable domain, in which reference TRBV2 and TRBJ1-5 provide the parts outside the CDR3, is EPEVTQTPSHQVTQMGQEVILRCVPISNHLYFYWYRQILGQKVEFLVSFYNNEISEKSEIFDDQFSVERPDGSNFTLKIRSTKLEDSAMYFCASSEGAYNQPQHFGDGTRLSIL.

The chain uses TRBV7-9 and TRBJ2-7; D not resolved. Per the germline V gene, CDR1 is SEHNR and CDR2 is FQNEAQ (reference sequence). CDR3 size: 14 residues. The V end was cut by 5 bases, the J end by 0 bases, with 11 bases between. CDR3 sequence: CASSRTGNSYEQYF. CDR3 in DNA: TGTGCCAGCAGCCGAACGGGCAACTCCTACGAGCAGTACTTC.

This sequence joins TRBV30 and TRBJ1-1; no firm D call. The V gene's germline CDR1 is GTSNPN and CDR2 SVGIG (reference sequence). The CDR3 extends over 11 amino acids. Trimming removed 4 bases at V and 5 bases at J, with 8 bases between. CDR3 coding DNA: TGTGCCTGGATTCGGAGGACTGAAGCTTTCTTT. It encodes CAWIRRTEAFF. Supplemented by reference TRBV30 and TRBJ1-1, the full variable domain reads SQTIHQWPATLVQPVGSPLSLECTVEGTSNPNLYWYRQAAGRGLQLLFYSVGIGQISSEVPQNLSASRPQDRQFILSSKKLLLSDSGFYLCAWIRRTEAFFGQGTRLTVV.

The chain uses TRBV13 and TRBJ2-7; D is perhaps TRBD1 or TRBD2 (5 bases each). CDR3 length: 14 residues. Deletions cut 4 bases from V and 3 bases from J, with 13 bases between. Germline lookup yields CDR1 PRHDT and CDR2 FYEKMQ (reference sequence). DNA of the CDR3: TGTGCCAGCAGCTCCGGGACGGCAAGCTACGAGCAGTACTTC. Amino acid sequence: CASSSGTASYEQYF. The complete variable domain, with remaining parts taken from reference TRBV13 and TRBJ2-7, reads AAGVIQSPRHLIKEKRETATLKCYPIPRHDTVYWYQQGPGQDPQFLISFYEKMQSDKGSIPDRFSAQQFSDYHSELNMSSLELGDSALYFCASSSGTASYEQYFGPGTRLTVT.

The V call is TRBV11-2, the J call TRBJ2-3, with 12 bases identical to TRBD2. V was pared by 1 base and J by 7 bases, with 6 bases of the junction left unmatched. Germline CDR1 SGHAT, CDR2 FQNNGV. This CDR3 region has 16 residues. Here the CDR3 DNA reads TGTGCCAGCAGCTTAGGCCCTAGCGGGAGGGGGAATACGCAGTATTTT. Its protein is CASSLGPSGRGNTQYF. The variable domain in full, completed from reference TRBV11-2 and TRBJ2-3, reads EAGVAQSPRYKIIEKRQSVAFWCNPISGHATLYWYQQILGQGPKLLIQFQNNGVVDDSQLPKDRFSAERLKGVDSTLKIQPAKLEDSAVYLCASSLGPSGRGNTQYFGPGTRLTVL.

The chain carries TRBV6-5 and TRBJ1-2, with 7 bases matching TRBD1. The length of the CDR3 is 12 residues. Germline lookup yields CDR1 MNHEY and CDR2 SVGAGI. The junction had 7 bases not matched to a gene; V was cut back by 7 bases and J by 8 bases. The CDR3 spells CASTLTGTGYTF. The CDR3, as DNA: TGTGCCAGCACCTTGACAGGGACCGGCTACACCTTC.